A selection of T cell receptor beta chains follows, all from one sample in a study of blood T cell repertoires in COVID-19. Data came from immunoSEQ multiplex PCR; TCRdb stores just in-frame clones and leaves some out. The sample yields fewer than 250,000 clones, over 65% seen once. Sequenced input: peripheral blood. The receptor source for this set is a woman aged 70-85 years with active or convalescent COVID-19. Each CDR3 is given with its conserved first and last residue.

CATSERGFGGNNEQFF	TRBV24-1	TRBJ2-1
CASSGPGADTQYF	TRBV5-1	TRBJ2-3
CASSVQGAPNTEAFF	TRBV19	TRBJ1-1
CASRLGYGSDGGLEKLFF	TRBV12-2	TRBJ1-4
CASSLGPLVSGEQFF	TRBV7-2	TRBJ2-1
CASSLGPTASPLHF	TRBV6-2/TRBV6-3	TRBJ1-6
CASSLLAGADTGELFF	TRBV5-1	TRBJ2-2
CASSSGARDTQYF	TRBV7-6	TRBJ2-3
CASSSALTGVLNEQFF	TRBV5-4	TRBJ2-1
CAINTGGITNEKLFF	TRBV10-3	TRBJ1-4
CASSHETLGLFF	TRBV3-1/TRBV3-2	TRBJ1-4
CASSYASRGWEQYF	TRBV6-5	TRBJ2-7
CASSSPEGVDYGYTF	TRBV6-5	TRBJ1-2
CASSPTGADRGLLGYTF	TRBV18	TRBJ1-2
CASSPDSTTNEKLFF	TRBV5-4	TRBJ1-4
CASSQAGGSQETQYF	TRBV3-1/TRBV3-2	TRBJ2-5
CASSDAQDNSPLHF	TRBV2	TRBJ1-6
CASSNREAFF	TRBV2	TRBJ2-1
CASSPTDTQYF	TRBV28	TRBJ2-3
CASSSDRGNQPQHF	TRBV5-1	TRBJ1-5
CASSIDREGAGTNEKLFF	TRBV19	TRBJ1-4
CASSPRWPSSGSSYNEQFF	TRBV7-8	TRBJ2-1
CASSQVAGGSTDTQYF	TRBV3-1/TRBV3-2	TRBJ2-3
CASSASGRGNTQYF	TRBV10-1	TRBJ2-3
CASSLNSLWGQTSEQYF	TRBV7-3	TRBJ2-7
CASSFGQGEQYF	TRBV18	TRBJ2-7
CASSLGQGGELFF	TRBV5-1	TRBJ2-2
CASSLPLTSGRPSRNEQFF	TRBV28	TRBJ2-1
CASSQERDTEAFF	TRBV4-3	TRBJ1-1
CASRGQGRGTQYF	TRBV12-3/TRBV12-4	TRBJ2-4
CASSLEGRGTEAFF	TRBV27	TRBJ1-1
CSASLAANYGYTF	TRBV20-1	TRBJ1-2
CASRDKHTDTQYF	TRBV27	TRBJ2-3
CASSPGVTDTQYF	TRBV18	TRBJ2-3
CSVVGAREFGETQYF	TRBV29-1	TRBJ2-5
CASNAVTSYEQFF	TRBV19	TRBJ2-1
CASRGLAAYNEQFF	TRBV2	TRBJ2-1
CASSQMGGMSEKLFF	TRBV5-1	TRBJ1-4
CASSHGGQGKDVQYF	TRBV5-1	TRBJ2-4
CASRATSGRPETQYF	TRBV6-5	TRBJ2-5
CASSSGTSGGLVDTQYF	TRBV5-6	TRBJ2-3
CASSYPQGKLSEAFF	TRBV6-2/TRBV6-3	TRBJ1-1
CATSRGAGTVNEKLFF	TRBV15	TRBJ1-4
CASSQGTTGGFGTEAFF	TRBV4-2	TRBJ1-1
CASSYSVLAVTDTQYF	TRBV6-5	TRBJ2-3
CASSAPTSGDYNEQFF	TRBV5-1	TRBJ2-1
CASSPADRGREQYF	TRBV5-1	TRBJ2-7
CAWTGQTVQETQYF	TRBV30	TRBJ2-5
CASSPGQLNTGELFF	TRBV7-8	TRBJ2-2
CAWSPGQSSYNEQFF	TRBV30	TRBJ2-1
CASRLRTSSGNEQFF	TRBV6-5	TRBJ2-1
CASSLFSEQFF	TRBV3-1/TRBV3-2	TRBJ2-1
CATSDLLGSLGGQYF	TRBV24-1	TRBJ2-5
CASSLALLGSSF	TRBV12-3/TRBV12-4	TRBJ1-2
CASSTPGLAGANNEQFF	TRBV5-1	TRBJ2-1